This TCR beta chain emerged from a study of blood T cell repertoires in COVID-19. Turning to the study itself: Acute and convalescent COVID-19 specimens originated in the United States, Italy and Spain. Sources were T cells, B-cell-depleted T cells, or PBMCs; the material itself was cDNA or gDNA.

CDR1 MDHEN and CDR2 SYDVKM come from the germline V gene. Deletions cut 3 bases from V and 5 bases from J, with 10 bases between. The CDR3 consists of 13 residues. Per the original methods: Reference gene primer amplification gave nucleated cell count estimates. Profiled with immunoSEQ multiplex PCR; TCRdb holds only in-frame clones, not every one. The DNA was the basis for D and trimming; V, J and clone size are from that table. The repertoire consists of under 300,000 clones, with around 81% occurring once and the leading ten covering more than 1.5%. The V call is TRBV28, the J call TRBJ2-5, with D perhaps matching TRBD2 (5 bases). The TCR originated in a man between 25 and 39 years old who had recovered from COVID-19. Material: peripheral blood. CDR3 nucleotide sequence: TGTGCCAGCAGTTTCCTAGCCCAGGAGACCCAGTACTTC. This sequence encodes CASSFLAQETQYF.